The rows below give T cell receptor beta chains drawn from one sample of a study of blood T cell repertoires in COVID-19. Profiled with immunoSEQ multiplex PCR; TCRdb holds only in-frame clones, not every one. The sample has more than 60,000 clones, less than 90% seen once; the top ten hold about 5%. The sample consisted of peripheral blood. The receptors shown here come from a man in his 60s with active or convalescent COVID-19. The CDR3 runs from the conserved cysteine through the conserved F or W. A D gene is named only where the DNA matches it firmly. Part of the rows lack a size; the others show once, few, many or a class for expanded clones.

TRBJ1-1 | TRBV5-5 | TRBD1 | . | TGTGCCAGCAGCCCGTCGACAGGGCTGAACACTGAAGCTTTCTTT | CASSPSTGLNTEAFF
TRBJ1-2 | TRBV19 | TRBD1 | few | TGTGCCAGTAGTCCCCAGGGACAGGGGGCTCATGGCTACACCTTC | CASSPQGQGAHGYTF
TRBJ2-3 | TRBV14 | . | . | TGTGCCAGCAGCCCGTCTAGCCTGGATACGCAGTATTTT | CASSPSSLDTQYF
TRBJ1-2 | TRBV12-3/TRBV12-4 | TRBD1 | . | TGTGCCAGCAGTTCCACAGGGGCTGGAGGCTACACCTTC | CASSSTGAGGYTF
TRBJ1-2 | TRBV6-1 | . | . | TGTGCCAGCAGTGAAGGGTTCCCAGGGATAAGTGGCTACACCTTC | CASSEGFPGISGYTF
TRBJ2-2 | TRBV3-1/TRBV3-2 | TRBD2 | few | TGTGCCAGCACCCATCGGGGACTAGCCGGAACCGGGGAGCTGTTTTTT | CASTHRGLAGTGELFF
TRBJ1-2 | TRBV27 | . | . | TGTGCCAGCAGTTTAGGGGTAAGAGGGAATGGCTACACCTTC | CASSLGVRGNGYTF
TRBJ2-7 | TRBV6-2/TRBV6-3 | . | . | TGTGCCAGCAGTTACTCGAGTTACGAGCAGTACTTC | CASSYSSYEQYF
TRBJ2-1 | TRBV19 | . | . | TGTGCCAGTAGTATAGGGGGCGGAACCTACAATGAGCAGTTCTTC | CASSIGGGTYNEQFF
TRBJ1-2 | TRBV4-3 | . | . | TGCGCCAGCAGCCAAGAGTCGGGGGGCGATGGCTACACCTTC | CASSQESGGDGYTF
TRBJ2-3 | TRBV27 | . | . | TGTGCCAGCAGTTTTCGGGGGGCCAGACCAGATACGCAGTATTTT | CASSFRGARPDTQYF
TRBJ2-1 | TRBV5-4 | TRBD1 | . | TGTGCCAGCAGTCAAGGGCCTGCGGGACAGGGGTCGTTCTTC | CASSQGPAGQGSFF
TRBJ1-1 | TRBV9 | TRBD1 | once | TGTGCCAGCAGACCGGGACAGGCGAACACTGAAGCTTTCTTT | CASRPGQANTEAFF
TRBJ2-7 | TRBV27 | TRBD1 | . | TGTGCCAGCACCCTGTCGGGGACAGATGCCTACGAGCAGTACTTC | CASTLSGTDAYEQYF
TRBJ2-7 | TRBV6-2/TRBV6-3 | TRBD1 | . | TGTGCCAGCAGTTACTTAGGACAGGGGTTTTTCAACGAGCAGTACTTC | CASSYLGQGFFNEQYF
TRBJ2-7 | TRBV6-6 | TRBD1 | . | TGTGCCAGCACCCCGGGGACAGCCTACGAGCAGTACTTC | CASTPGTAYEQYF
TRBJ2-4 | TRBV7-9 | TRBD1 | . | TGTGCCAGCAGCTTAGAGGGGACAGGGAGGGTTGGAAAGTACTTC | CASSLEGTGRVGKYF
TRBJ1-5 | TRBV15 | . | few | TGTGCCACCAGCAGAGATCGCGGGATCAATCAGCCCCAGCATTTT | CATSRDRGINQPQHF
TRBJ1-1 | TRBV3-1/TRBV3-2 | . | once | TGTGCCAGCAGCCAAGTTTTCAGGACTGAAGCTTTCTTT | CASSQVFRTEAFF
TRBJ2-7 | TRBV11-2 | . | . | TGTGCCAGCAGCTTAACCACTGATCCGTACGAGCAGTACTTC | CASSLTTDPYEQYF
TRBJ2-7 | TRBV5-4 | TRBD1 | . | TGTGCCAGCAGCTTGGTTTGGACAGGGGGTAACTACGAGCAGTACTTC | CASSLVWTGGNYEQYF
TRBJ2-1 | TRBV2 | TRBD2 | . | TGTGCCAGCAGGTCAGCGGGGGTAAGACATGAGCAGTTCTTC | CASRSAGVRHEQFF
TRBJ1-2 | TRBV7-8 | TRBD1 | . | TGTGCCAGCAGCTTAGGGGGACAGAGATCTAACTATGGCTACACCTTC | CASSLGGQRSNYGYTF
TRBJ1-3 | TRBV18 | TRBD1 | . | TGTGCCAGCTCACGGCAGGACAGGGGACCTGGAAACACCATATATTTT | CASSRQDRGPGNTIYF
TRBJ1-2 | TRBV6-2/TRBV6-3 | TRBD1 | few | TGTGCCAGCAGTCTCTGGACAGGTTCCCCCTATGGCTACACCTTC | CASSLWTGSPYGYTF
TRBJ1-1 | TRBV19 | TRBD1 | . | TGTGCCAGTCGAGACAGGGTGAACCCTGAAGCTTTCTTT | CASRDRVNPEAFF
TRBJ1-4 | TRBV25-1 | . | . | TGTGCCAGCAGGGACAGCACTAATGAAAAACTGTTTTTT | CASRDSTNEKLFF
TRBJ1-5 | TRBV19 | TRBD1 | . | TGTGCCAGTACGGGGACAGGGGGTGGCAATCAGCCCCAGCATTTT | CASTGTGGGNQPQHF
TRBJ1-5 | TRBV19 | TRBD1 | . | TGTGCCAGTAGTATCGGAAGGGGGCCTGATCAGCCCCAGCATTTT | CASSIGRGPDQPQHF
TRBJ1-1 | TRBV12-3/TRBV12-4 | TRBD1 | . | TGTGCCAGCAGTCGACAGGGGTATACTGAAGCTTTCTTT | CASSRQGYTEAFF
TRBJ2-7 | TRBV5-8 | TRBD1 | . | TGTGCCAGCAGCTTCCGGGACAGGGGCGCCGAGCAGTACTTC | CASSFRDRGAEQYF
TRBJ2-7 | TRBV9 | . | . | TGTGCCAGCAGCGGCGGGGCTCCTACCTCCTACGAGCAGTACTTC | CASSGGAPTSYEQYF
TRBJ2-1 | TRBV6-5 | TRBD1 | . | TGTGCCAGCAGTCTGGACAGGGGGGGACAGGAGCAGTTCTTC | CASSLDRGGQEQFF
TRBJ2-7 | TRBV18 | . | . | TGTGCCAGCTCACCACCCACAGCCGTCTACGAGCAGTACTTC | CASSPPTAVYEQYF
TRBJ2-2 | TRBV19 | . | once | TGTGCCAGTAGTATGGCAGGGTACACCGGGGAGCTGTTTTTT | CASSMAGYTGELFF
TRBJ1-1 | TRBV19 | . | . | TGTGCCAGTAGCCCCAAGCGGTGGGCTGAAGCTTTCTTT | CASSPKRWAEAFF
TRBJ2-5 | TRBV2 | . | once | TGTGCCAGCAAGTTGCAGGGGCCTCAAGAGACCCAGTACTTC | CASKLQGPQETQYF
TRBJ1-5 | TRBV18 | . | . | TGTGCCAGCTCACCGCAAGGGGGGGGACTTCTAGCGGCGGGCCAGCCCCAGCATTTT | CASSPQGGGLLAAGQPQHF
TRBJ1-2 | TRBV19 | TRBD1 | . | TGTGCCAGTAGAGGGGGCAGCTATGGCTACACCTTC | CASRGGSYGYTF
TRBJ2-1 | TRBV24-1 | TRBD2 | . | TGTGCCACCAGTGAAGGCGGGGGGGCCGGCAATGAGCAGTTCTTC | CATSEGGGAGNEQFF
TRBJ1-5 | TRBV7-9 | . | . | TGTGCCAGCAGTCAGGTGCAGGGCGGCAATCAGCCCCAGCATTTT | CASSQVQGGNQPQHF
TRBJ2-7 | TRBV19 | . | . | TGTGCCAGTAGTATGGAACAGGCACGGAGTTGGGAGCAGTACTTC | CASSMEQARSWEQYF
TRBJ1-5 | TRBV24-1 | . | once | TGTGCCACCAGTGAGGGCGGGCGGGCGGATGGCAATCAGCCCCAGCATTTT | CATSEGGRADGNQPQHF
TRBJ2-7 | TRBV5-1 | TRBD1 | . | TGCGCCAGCCGAGAGGGACAGGGCTCCTACGAGCAGTACTTC | CASREGQGSYEQYF
TRBJ1-3 | TRBV3-1/TRBV3-2 | . | . | TGTGCCAGCAGCCAAGAGGGGAGCTCTGGAAACACCATATATTTT | CASSQEGSSGNTIYF
TRBJ2-3 | TRBV5-5 | TRBD1 | . | TGTGCCAGCAGCCTGGGACAGGCGTCCTTCTCATATACGCAGTATTTT | CASSLGQASFSYTQYF
TRBJ1-3 | TRBV27 | TRBD1 | . | TGTGCCAGCAGTGAGACAGGGGTTTCTGGAAACACCATATATTTT | CASSETGVSGNTIYF
TRBJ2-1 | TRBV20-1 | . | few | TGCAGTGCCCAGGGAAATGAGCAGTTCTTC | CSAQGNEQFF